The 25 T cell receptor beta chains in this list originate from one sample, sequenced in a study of blood T cell repertoires in COVID-19. Measured with immunoSEQ multiplex PCR; TCRdb has only the in-frame clones, and not every one. The sample lists roughly 21,000 clones, 75% to 90% occurring once. Source material: peripheral blood. The receptors derive from a man aged 65 to 85 with active COVID-19.

The J gene is TRBJ1-1, the V gene TRBV5-1; 8 nucleotides line up with TRBD1. In germline, CDR1 is SGHRS, CDR2 YFSETQ. The CDR3 covers 15 residues. V was clipped by 4 bases and J by 5 bases; unmatched bases: 10. The CDR3 region is CASSPTDRGRTEAFF. The CDR3, as DNA: TGCGCCAGCAGCCCAACCGACAGGGGCCGAACTGAAGCTTTCTTT. Using reference TRBV5-1 and TRBJ1-1 for the parts outside the CDR3, the full variable domain is KAGVTQTPRYLIKTRGQQVTLSCSPISGHRSVSWYQQTPGQGLQFLFEYFSETQRNKGNFPGRFSGRQFSNSRSEMNVSTLELGDSALYLCASSPTDRGRTEAFFGQGTRLTVV.

The rearrangement joins TRBV20-1 to TRBJ2-2; 9 nucleotides match TRBD1. CDR1 DFQATT and CDR2 SNEGSKA come from the germline V gene (reference sequence). Trimming at V came to 3 bases and at J to 6 bases, leaving 5 bases not matched to a gene. CDR3 size: 14 residues. The CDR3 loop reads CSASTGGAPGELFF. The CDR3 DNA reads TGCAGTGCTAGTACAGGGGGCGCCCCCGGGGAGCTGTTTTTT.

This clone was seen more than once but under ten times. The chain joins TRBV6-1 to TRBJ1-1, with D possibly being TRBD1 (6 bases). Germline lookup yields CDR1 MNHNS and CDR2 SASEGT. The CDR3 spans 15 residues. V dropped 3 bases and J dropped 7 bases, with 18 bases sitting between them. The CDR3 DNA sequence: TGTGCCAGCAGTGACGAACAGGGTTTCTCCGGTGAAGCTTTCTTT. Translated: CASSDEQGFSGEAFF.

V gene TRBV5-1 combines with J gene TRBJ2-1, with 10 nucleotides matching TRBD2. Per the germline V gene, CDR1 is SGHRS and CDR2 is YFSETQ. CDR3 length equals 14 residues. The ends lost 4 bases at V and 6 bases at J; junction bases unmatched: 4. The DNA of the CDR3 is TGCGCCAGCAGCCCTGGACTAGCGGTCAATGAGCAGTTCTTC. Its protein is CASSPGLAVNEQFF. The full variable domain, in which reference TRBV5-1 and TRBJ2-1 provide the parts outside the CDR3, is KAGVTQTPRYLIKTRGQQVTLSCSPISGHRSVSWYQQTPGQGLQFLFEYFSETQRNKGNFPGRFSGRQFSNSRSEMNVSTLELGDSALYLCASSPGLAVNEQFFGPGTRLTVL.

V gene TRBV5-1 combines with J gene TRBJ2-3, with 8 bases lining up with TRBD2. CDR1 is SGHRS and CDR2 is YFSETQ in the germline V gene. V shed 2 bases and J 3 bases; nucleotides not matched to a gene: 2. This CDR3 has 14 amino acids. CDR3 nucleotide sequence: TGCGCCAGCAGCTTTTCGGGGGGGACAGATACGCAGTATTTT. Translating it yields CASSFSGGTDTQYF.

The V gene is TRBV19, the J gene TRBJ2-1; 10 nucleotides align to TRBD2. Germline V gene data show CDR1 as LNHDA and CDR2 as SQIVND (reference sequence). The junction had 12 bases not matched to a gene; V was cut back by 7 bases and J by 6 bases. The CDR3 sequence is 16 residues long. The CDR3, as DNA: TGTGCCAGTACCTCTCTTACTAGCGGGGCCCTCAATGAGCAGTTCTTC. It encodes CASTSLTSGALNEQFF.

The chain couples TRBV30 to TRBJ1-5; 7 positions agree with TRBD1. Germline-derived CDR1 and CDR2 are GTSNPN and SVGIG (reference sequence). Trimming cost V 4 bases and J 6 bases; bases outside gene matches: 6. The CDR3 runs 13 residues. As DNA, the CDR3 is TGTGCCTGGAACAAGGGGGCAAGTCAGCCCCAGCATTTT. Translation: CAWNKGASQPQHF.

This chain connects TRBV2 to TRBJ2-3, with D possibly matching TRBD1 (5 bases). V lost 3 bases, J lost 2 bases, and 9 bases lay in between. This CDR3 has 14 residues. Germline V gene sequence: CDR1 SNHLY, CDR2 FYNNEI. CDR3 DNA sequence: TGTGCCAGCAGTGATAGGGGAATCACAGATACGCAGTATTTT. This sequence encodes CASSDRGITDTQYF.

V gene TRBV18 combines with J gene TRBJ1-1; D unclear. The CDR3 runs to 15 residues. Germline V CDR1 and CDR2: KGHSH, LQKENI. Trimming pared 1 base from V and 1 base from J, leaving 10 bases between. CDR3: CASSPRSYGNTEAFF. CDR3 in DNA: TGTGCCAGCTCACCACGTAGCTATGGGAACACTGAAGCTTTCTTT.

This clone was observed a few times. This sequence joins TRBV5-4 and TRBJ1-2, with D possibly matching TRBD1 (6 bases). CDR3 size: 13 residues. Germline lookup yields CDR1 SGHNT and CDR2 YYREEE (reference sequence). V lost 4 bases to trimming and J lost 6 bases, with 13 bases between them. This CDR3 reads CASSPDSPNGYTF. The DNA for the CDR3 is TGTGCCAGCAGCCCGGACAGTCCAAATGGCTACACCTTC.

This clone was observed once. The chain couples TRBV4-1 to TRBJ2-1; D is possibly TRBD2 (6 bases). V lost 2 bases to trimming and J lost 0 bases, with 14 bases between them. Germline V gives CDR1 MGHRA, CDR2 YSYEKL. This CDR3 has 17 residues. DNA for the CDR3: TGCGCCAGCAGCCAAAATAGGGCGGGACCCTCCTACAATGAGCAGTTCTTC. This gives the protein CASSQNRAGPSYNEQFF.

The chain has TRBV20-1 and TRBJ2-4, with TRBD2 as a possible D gene (6 bases). The CDR3 is 13 amino acids. V was trimmed by 3 bases and J by 7 bases, leaving 13 bases between them. The germline V gene has CDR1 DFQATT and CDR2 SNEGSKA (reference sequence). CDR3 in DNA: TGCAGTGCTAGTAGGGCGGGAATGAACATTCAGTACTTC. It encodes CSASRAGMNIQYF.

This clone was counted a few times. The chain has TRBV27 and TRBJ2-7; TRBD1 agrees at 8 bases. The CDR3 is made up of 13 amino acids. Per germline, CDR1 MNHEY and CDR2 SMNVEV (reference sequence). The ends lost 6 bases at V and 3 bases at J; junction bases unmatched: 4. The DNA of the CDR3 is TGTGCCAGCAGCCGGGACAGGTTCTACGAGCAGTACTTC. Protein sequence: CASSRDRFYEQYF.

The chain uses TRBV18 and TRBJ1-4; possible D gene TRBD1, 6 bases. V shed 3 bases and J shed 4 bases, with 9 bases lying between them. This CDR3 has 14 residues. The germline V gene has CDR1 KGHSH and CDR2 LQKENI. The CDR3 DNA reads as TGTGCCAGCTCACCTGAGGGGGTTAATGAAAAACTGTTTTTT. Translated, it gives CASSPEGVNEKLFF. The full variable domain, with the rest looked up from reference TRBV18 and TRBJ1-4, is NAGVMQNPRHLVRRRGQEARLRCSPMKGHSHVYWYRQLPEEGLKFMVYLQKENIIDESGMPKERFSAEFPKEGPSILRIQQVVRGDSAAYFCASSPEGVNEKLFFGSGTQLSVL.

The chain carries TRBV18 and TRBJ2-7; TRBD2 aligns across 7 bases. V lost 3 bases, J lost 3 bases, and 8 bases stayed unmatched. Germline values: CDR1 KGHSH, CDR2 LQKENI. This CDR3 comprises 15 residues. The CDR3 is CASSPGVAGVYEQYF. As DNA, the CDR3 is TGTGCCAGCTCACCTGGTGTTGCGGGGGTCTACGAGCAGTACTTC.

The chain is built from TRBV19 and TRBJ2-7, with D possibly matching TRBD1 (6 bases). Trimming cost V 5 bases and J 4 bases, with 15 bases left between them. Germline V CDR1 and CDR2: LNHDA, SQIVND (reference sequence). This CDR3 is built from 14 residues. This chain's CDR3 is CASSATGLPYEQYF. The CDR3 DNA follows: TGTGCCAGTAGTGCTACAGGGCTTCCTTACGAGCAGTACTTC. Full variable domain (missing parts from reference TRBV19 and TRBJ2-7): DGGITQSPKYLFRKEGQNVTLSCEQNLNHDAMYWYRQDPGQGLRLIYYSQIVNDFQKGDIAEGYSVSREKKESFPLTVTSAQKNPTAFYLCASSATGLPYEQYFGPGTRLTVT.

The J gene is TRBJ1-4, the V gene TRBV29-1; weak D call: TRBD1 (5 bases). The CDR3 sequence is 15 residues long. V gave up 8 bases and J gave up 0 bases, with 16 bases separating them. Germline CDR1 is SQVTM and CDR2 is ANQGSEA. CDR3 sequence reads: CSPNGGDPTNEKLFF. CDR3 DNA: TGCAGCCCCAATGGAGGGGATCCAACTAATGAAAAACTGTTTTTT.

This chain connects TRBV2 to TRBJ2-2, with 10 bases lining up with TRBD2. The CDR3 length is 16 residues. Looked up from germline, CDR1 is SNHLY and CDR2 is FYNNEI. The V segment lost 4 bases and the J segment 6 bases; nucleotides outside the gene matches: 8. This chain's CDR3 is CASSGNLAGASGELFF. CDR3 bases: TGTGCCAGCAGTGGCAACCTAGCGGGAGCCTCCGGGGAGCTGTTTTTT.

This clone came up once. J is TRBJ1-3 and V is TRBV5-6, with 8 bases that match TRBD1. Germline-derived CDR1 and CDR2 are SGHDT and YYEEEE. Trimming at V came to 4 bases and at J to 0 bases, leaving 9 bases not matched to a gene. This CDR3 region has 17 residues. CDR3 protein: CASSIWTGPSSGNTIYF. CDR3 in DNA: TGTGCCAGCAGCATCTGGACAGGGCCTAGCTCTGGAAACACCATATATTTT.

CDR3 nucleotide sequence: TGCGCCAGCACCATGGGACAGGGAGAGACCGGGGAGCTGTTTTTT. Translating it yields CASTMGQGETGELFF. The chain combines TRBV5-1 with TRBJ2-2; TRBD1 agrees at 9 bases. Germline V gene data show CDR1 as SGHRS and CDR2 as YFSETQ. The CDR3 is 15 residues long. The J segment lost 5 bases and the V segment lost 6 bases, leaving 8 bases of the junction unmatched.

The J gene is TRBJ2-1, the V gene TRBV4-2, with 12 bases that match TRBD2. Trimming took 0 bases from V and 8 from J; bases not matched to a gene: 11. This CDR3 comprises 18 residues. Germline V gene sequence: CDR1 LGHNA, CDR2 YNFKEQ. The CDR3 nucleotides read TGTGCCAGCAGCCAAGAAGGTCGGCTAGCGGGAGGGATTGATGAGCAGTTCTTC. This sequence encodes CASSQEGRLAGGIDEQFF.

The chain carries TRBV19 and TRBJ1-5; possible D gene TRBD1, 6 bases. This CDR3 has 14 amino acids. In germline, CDR1 is LNHDA, CDR2 SQIVND (reference sequence). V was trimmed by 11 bases and J by 2 bases, leaving 16 bases between them. CDR3: CAASGAGGNQPQHF. DNA for the CDR3: TGTGCCGCCTCAGGGGCAGGTGGCAATCAGCCCCAGCATTTT.

The CDR3 spells CAWSGARTPTREQYF. The CDR3 bases are TGTGCCTGGAGTGGGGCCCGGACTCCGACCCGCGAGCAGTACTTC. The chain has TRBV30 and TRBJ2-7; D might be TRBD2 (5 bases). This CDR3 spans 15 amino acids. V was pared by 1 base and J by 6 bases, with 19 bases between. Germline-derived CDR1 and CDR2 are GTSNPN and SVGIG (reference sequence).

The rearrangement links TRBV30 to TRBJ2-2; D is ambiguous. From germline, CDR1 is GTSNPN and CDR2 SVGIG (reference sequence). The CDR3 extends over 13 amino acids. Deletions cut 2 bases from V and 4 bases from J, with 8 bases between. The CDR3 sequence: CAWSPRSTGELFF. The CDR3 nucleotides are TGTGCCTGGAGTCCCCGGAGCACCGGGGAGCTGTTTTTT.

Concerning this clone: Other DNA sequences in the same sample also yield this CDR3. This sequence joins TRBV6-6 and TRBJ2-7; a weak D match, TRBD1 (6 bases). The germline V gene has CDR1 MNHNY and CDR2 SVGAGI (reference sequence). This CDR3 region has 14 residues. V was pared by 2 bases and J by 0 bases, with 8 bases between. CDR3 bases: TGTGCCAGCAGTTACAGACAGGACTCCTACGAGCAGTACTTC. Translation: CASSYRQDSYEQYF.